Presented here are 4 T cell receptor beta chains from one specimen sequenced in a study of response to subunit inactivated influenza vaccine. TCRdb used MiXCR to reprocess the RT-PCR reads, holding one entry per CDR3 protein. The sample shows roughly 670,000 distinct CDR3 sequences, 13% to 15% of them seen only once. The sample was PBMCs from blood, taken 14 to 15 days before vaccination. These receptors came from a middle-aged man who received an inactivated influenza vaccine.

This clonotype came up a few times. The chain combines TRBV5-1 with TRBJ2-1, with 11 bases that match TRBD2. The CDR3 covers 15 residues. With 4 bases clipped from V and 6 bases from J, the junction kept 6 bases outside the gene matches. Per the germline V gene, CDR1 is SGHRS and CDR2 is YFSETQ. In DNA form, the CDR3 reads TGCGCCAGCAGCGAGACTAGCGGGGTTCGCAATGAGCAGTTCTTC. Its protein is CASSETSGVRNEQFF.

In this sample, this clonotype turned up a few times. The V gene is TRBV10-3, the J gene TRBJ2-3, with 7 bases that match TRBD1. Trimming cost V 0 bases and J 6 bases; bases outside gene matches: 12. CDR1 ENHRY and CDR2 SYGVKD come from the germline V gene. The CDR3 spans 17 residues. The CDR3 loop is CAISESTLELDRDTQYF. The CDR3 DNA follows: TGTGCCATCAGTGAGTCGACTCTAGAGCTGGACAGGGATACGCAGTATTTT.

This clonotype was seen a handful of times. The genes are TRBV5-1 and TRBJ1-1; tentatively, D is TRBD1 (5 bases). Germline-derived CDR1 and CDR2 are SGHRS and YFSETQ. The CDR3 contains 16 residues. Trimming pared 4 bases from V and 3 bases from J, leaving 19 bases between. The CDR3 region is CASSRLGRGGDTEAFF. In nucleotides, the CDR3 is TGCGCCAGCAGCAGACTCGGGCGGGGAGGGGACACTGAAGCTTTCTTT.

This clonotype was counted a few times. The chain couples TRBV6-2 or TRBV6-3 to TRBJ2-1, with 8 bases lining up with TRBD1. Germline values: CDR1 MNHEY, CDR2 SVGEGT. The ends lost 8 bases at V and 0 bases at J; junction bases unmatched: 6. The CDR3 totals 15 residues. This CDR3 reads CASLGQASSYNEQFF. The CDR3 coding sequence is TGTGCCAGCTTGGGACAGGCAAGCTCCTACAATGAGCAGTTCTTC.